The rows below give T cell receptor beta chains drawn from one sample of a study of T cell changes during pregnancy in multiple sclerosis. This table comes from immunoSEQ multiplex PCR, and its TCRdb copy is limited to in-frame clones, with some not included. The sample carries 40,000 to 50,000 clones, roughly nine tenths recorded once. Source: CD8+ T cells from peripheral blood mononuclear cells, taken after pregnancy. The receptors were sampled from a female donor with multiple sclerosis, enrolled in a pregnancy study. CDR3s include the opening cysteine and the closing phenylalanine or tryptophan. Fields, in order: V gene, J gene, CDR3 protein.

>TRBV29-1|TRBJ2-6
CSVTGTESSGANVLTF
>TRBV2|TRBJ2-7
CASGAGVEQYF
>TRBV29-1|TRBJ2-7
CSVALQGGAWGEQYF
>TRBV18|TRBJ1-2
CASSPPSAGSYGYTF
>TRBV5-6|TRBJ2-7
CASSQIHYEQYF
>TRBV11-2|TRBJ2-3
CASSLGPRTDTQYF
>TRBV6-1|TRBJ1-1
CASSDPAGANTEAFF
>TRBV4-1|TRBJ1-2
CASSQASGYGYTF
>TRBV29-1|TRBJ2-6
CSAGQGDGANVLTF
>TRBV11-2|TRBJ2-7
CASSTTGWNEQYF
>TRBV25-1|TRBJ2-7
CASSEGGEVGYEQYF
>TRBV6-1|TRBJ2-2
CAIGSGRDTGELFF
>TRBV6-1|TRBJ2-7
CASSEASGVGSYEQYF
>TRBV19|TRBJ1-6
CASSPIKRTGYRRWDSPLHF
>TRBV5-5|TRBJ1-4
CASSSGQGVSSEKLFF
>TRBV27|TRBJ1-2
CASSFSGVEGYTF
>TRBV5-4|TRBJ1-1
CASSLQGFDTEAFF
>TRBV6-4|TRBJ2-6
CASGTASGANVLTF
>TRBV15|TRBJ2-5
CATSKLAVQETQYF
>TRBV6-1|TRBJ2-7
CASSEWSSGGYEQYF
>TRBV27|TRBJ2-7
CASSLSTGSYEQYF
>TRBV19|TRBJ2-3
CASRTGGADTQYF
>TRBV6-5|TRBJ1-1
CASKDTQNTEAFF
>TRBV27|TRBJ2-3
CASSLQSGSTDTQYF
>TRBV23-1|TRBJ2-7
CASSQWGLQGAGDEQYF
>TRBV9|TRBJ2-2
CASSVGASWGGELFF
>TRBV7-8|TRBJ2-7
CASSEGQGLFEQYF
>TRBV7-8|TRBJ2-1
CASSPTGAGEQFF
>TRBV11-2|TRBJ2-7
CASSPPLPEQYF
>TRBV7-8|TRBJ1-2
CASSDGLNYGYTF
>TRBV5-1|TRBJ1-5
CARWHRVLNQPQHF
>TRBV6-5|TRBJ2-3
CASSRGSTDTQYF
>TRBV5-6|TRBJ1-1
CASTQSIPGNTEAFF
>TRBV6-1|TRBJ2-4
CASSALGGSGGNIQYF
>TRBV6-5|TRBJ1-2
CASSHDRVGGYTF
>TRBV6-1|TRBJ2-1
CASSEFGGTDNEQFF
>TRBV4-1|TRBJ2-7
CASSQSLTGGSYEQYF
>TRBV11-2|TRBJ2-7
CASSFGTGLEQYF
>TRBV19|TRBJ1-2
CASSVPGTNYGYTF
>TRBV7-6|TRBJ1-3
CASSVRQIPYF
>TRBV7-6|TRBJ1-5
CASSSDSTSNQPQHF
>TRBV4-1|TRBJ2-5
CASSQVVATGRKKETQYF
>TRBV7-9|TRBJ2-7
CASSSDKSYEQYF
>TRBV30|TRBJ2-3
CAWSTDFDADTQYF
>TRBV29-1|TRBJ2-1
CSVEQGRVNEQFF
>TRBV19|TRBJ1-2
CASKGRDSFLYGYTF
>TRBV27|TRBJ2-5
CASSFIQGPPETQYF
>TRBV7-9|TRBJ1-3
CASSGADTGNTIYF
>TRBV13|TRBJ1-1
CASSLSPDTEAFF
>TRBV19|TRBJ1-2
CASSSRSYGYTF
>TRBV7-9|TRBJ2-5
CASSRLSGLQETQYF
>TRBV19|TRBJ2-3
CASSTLAGPPDTQYF